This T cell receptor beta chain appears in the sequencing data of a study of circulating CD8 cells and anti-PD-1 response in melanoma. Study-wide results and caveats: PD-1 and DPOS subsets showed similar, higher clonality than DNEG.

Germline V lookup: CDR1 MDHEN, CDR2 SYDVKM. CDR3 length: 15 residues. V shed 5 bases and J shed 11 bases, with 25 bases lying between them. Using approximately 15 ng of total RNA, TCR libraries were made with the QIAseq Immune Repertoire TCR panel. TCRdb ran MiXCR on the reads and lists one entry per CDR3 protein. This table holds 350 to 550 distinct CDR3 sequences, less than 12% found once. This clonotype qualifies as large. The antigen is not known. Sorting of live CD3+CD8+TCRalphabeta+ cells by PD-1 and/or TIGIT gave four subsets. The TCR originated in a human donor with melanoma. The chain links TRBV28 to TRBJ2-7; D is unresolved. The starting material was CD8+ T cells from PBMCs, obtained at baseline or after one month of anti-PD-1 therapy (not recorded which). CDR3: CASSPRLVQNLGKYF. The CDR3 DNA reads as TGTGCCAGCAGTCCCCGGCTTGTACAGAACCTTGGGAAGTACTTC.